The 14 T cell receptor beta chains in this list originate from one sample, sequenced in a study of read filtering for tumor transcriptome and immune sequencing. Molecular barcoded adaptors covering alpha/delta and beta/gamma chains were used on around 400 ng RNA. Each CDR3 protein is one row after TCRdb ran MiXCR on the reads. This sample has under 80,000 distinct CDR3 sequences, with nearly 20% found just once. The sequenced material came from a population of CD138-negative cells sorted from bone marrow. The receptor set was obtained from a donor at least 40 years old with multiple myeloma.

In this sample, this clonotype turned up many times. The CDR3 sequence is CASTGVRVDTQYF. The CDR3 region has the DNA TGTGCCAGCACGGGAGTGCGGGTGGATACGCAGTATTTT. This chain joins TRBV6-6 and TRBJ2-3, with a tentative D call TRBD2 (6 bases). CDR1 is MNHNY, CDR2 SVGAGI, per germline (reference sequence). Between the trimmed V and J ends, which lost 7 bases and 6 bases, there was a span of 14 bases. This CDR3 contains 13 residues.

This clonotype was counted between two and nine times. This sequence joins TRBV7-9 and TRBJ2-3, with a tentative D call TRBD1 (5 bases). Looked up from germline, CDR1 is SEHNR and CDR2 is FQNEAQ (reference sequence). V lost 2 bases and J lost 0, with 21 bases in between. This CDR3 has 19 amino acids. For the CDR3, the DNA is TGTGCCAGCAGCTTAAGGGGCACAACGCTAATTCCTAGCACAGATACGCAGTATTTT. Its protein product is CASSLRGTTLIPSTDTQYF. Full variable domain (rest looked up from reference TRBV7-9 and TRBJ2-3): DTGVSQNPRHKITKRGQNVTFRCDPISEHNRLYWYRQTLGQGPEFLTYFQNEAQLEKSRLLSDRFSAERPKGSFSTLEIQRTEQGDSAMYLCASSLRGTTLIPSTDTQYFGPGTRLTVL.

This clonotype was observed many times. This chain uses TRBV28 with TRBJ1-1, with D hard to call. Per the germline V gene, CDR1 is MDHEN and CDR2 is SYDVKM. The V end lost 1 base, the J end lost 1 base, and 7 bases lay between the germline ends. This CDR3 has 14 residues. This chain's CDR3 is CASSLSPGNTEAFF. CDR3 DNA sequence: TGTGCCAGCAGTTTATCTCCAGGGAACACTGAAGCTTTCTTT.

As regards this clonotype: Just one base apart from a much larger clone, this may be a read error. The chain employs TRBV7-9 and TRBJ1-6, with a possible D match to TRBD1 (5 bases). The CDR3 runs 14 residues. Germline CDR1 and CDR2: SEHNR and FQNEAQ (reference sequence). CDR3 bases: TGTGCCGGCAGCTTACAGGTGGATAATTCACCCCTCCACTTT. It encodes CAGSLQVDNSPLHF.

Comment on this clonotype: With only one base between it and a far larger clone, this is likely a read error. The chain has TRBV6-6 and TRBJ1-5; 10 bases are a match to TRBD1. The CDR3 runs 16 residues. With 5 bases clipped from V and 7 bases from J, the junction kept 11 bases outside the gene matches. Per germline, CDR1 MNHNY and CDR2 SVGAGI (reference sequence). CDR3 residues: CASSKTAGTGEQPQHF. In DNA form, the CDR3 reads TGTGCCAGCAGTAAGACCGCCGGGACAGGGGAACAGCCCCAGCATTTT.

The chain uses TRBV6-2 or TRBV6-3 and TRBJ2-7, with D possibly TRBD2 on 6 matching bases. Trimming stripped 8 bases from V and 4 bases from J, with 18 bases between. Germline V gives CDR1 MNHEY, CDR2 SVGEGT. The CDR3 is 14 residues long. CDR3 loop: CASGMEGPGYEQYF. In DNA, the CDR3 is TGTGCCAGCGGTATGGAGGGCCCCGGATACGAGCAGTACTTC.

This clonotype was picked up a small number of times. The chain recombines TRBV30 with TRBJ2-7; TRBD2 matches at 11 bases. The CDR3 spans 15 residues. V dropped 1 base and J dropped 2; count of bases not matched to a gene: 4. Germline loops: CDR1 GTSNPN, CDR2 SVGIG (reference sequence). CDR3 DNA: TGTGCCTGGAGTGAGCCGGGACTAGCGGCCTACGAGCAGTACTTC. Amino acid sequence: CAWSEPGLAAYEQYF.

This clonotype has a count of ten or more. The chain uses TRBV2 and TRBJ2-7, with 10 bases fitting TRBD2. With V trimmed by 2 bases and J by 6 bases, 4 bases remained unmatched. The CDR3 is 14 amino acids. The germline gives CDR1 SNHLY, CDR2 FYNNEI. CDR3: CASSEPLAGAEQYF. The CDR3 DNA reads TGTGCCAGCAGTGAACCGCTAGCGGGAGCCGAGCAGTACTTC.

This clonotype has ten or more counts. V gene TRBV15 combines with J gene TRBJ2-5, with 7 nucleotides matching TRBD2. There are 14 residues in the CDR3. J lost 10 bases, V lost 5 bases, and 13 bases had no gene match. Germline assignment: CDR1 LNHNV and CDR2 YYDKDF (reference sequence). The DNA of the CDR3 is TGTGCCACCAGCTCCCGCGTGGGACTAAGTAACCAGTACTTC. Its translation: CATSSRVGLSNQYF.

With regard to this clonotype: This sequence is one base from a far larger clone and is likely a read error. V is TRBV6-6 and J is TRBJ2-1, with 10 positions matching TRBD2. This CDR3 has 18 residues. The germline V gene has CDR1 MNHNY and CDR2 SVGAGI (reference sequence). CDR3 amino acids: CASSPAGSGRRVYNGQFF. In DNA form, the CDR3 reads TGTGCCAGCAGCCCGGCGGGTAGCGGGAGGAGGGTCTACAATGGGCAGTTCTTC.

This clonotype was seen repeatedly, ten times or more. The CDR3 ends on some other residue instead of the conserved phenylalanine or tryptophan, so this is likely a read error. The DNA is left out, because the CDR3 cannot be placed on it with certainty; the CDR3 is given as TCRdb lists it. The chain joins TRBV20-1 to TRBJ1-4; the table's D call TRBD1 went unverified against the DNA. Termini included, the CDR3 measures 11 amino acids. Germline values: CDR1 DFQATT, CDR2 SNEGSKA (reference sequence). The CDR3 is CSALEGDRVLV.

Many counts were recorded for this clonotype. The chain couples TRBV7-2 to TRBJ2-1; the D is unclear. From germline, CDR1 is SGHTA and CDR2 FQGNSA. CDR3 length: 13 residues. V lost 5 bases, J lost 10 bases, and 15 bases lay in between. This CDR3 reads CASSQAVHREQFF. As DNA, the CDR3 is TGTGCCAGCAGCCAGGCGGTCCATCGCGAGCAGTTCTTC.

The V call is TRBV4-1, the J call TRBJ1-2, with TRBD1 identical over 8 bases. CDR1 is MGHRA, CDR2 YSYEKL, per germline. The V and J ends lost 5 bases and 2 bases, in that order; junction bases with no gene match: 7. CDR3 size: 15 residues. The CDR3 here is CASSAGQGLNYGYTF. CDR3 DNA: TGCGCCAGCAGCGCAGGACAGGGCCTCAACTATGGCTACACCTTC.

This clonotype was seen repeatedly, ten times or more. The chain recombines TRBV19 with TRBJ2-6; D may be TRBD1 (6 bases). Trimming shortened V by 6 bases and J by 0 bases, and 9 bases separated the two germline ends. The CDR3 runs 15 residues. In germline, CDR1 is LNHDA, CDR2 SQIVND (reference sequence). DNA for the CDR3: TGTGCCAGTAGAATCAGGGGCTCTGGGGCCAACGTCCTGACTTTC. This sequence encodes CASRIRGSGANVLTF.